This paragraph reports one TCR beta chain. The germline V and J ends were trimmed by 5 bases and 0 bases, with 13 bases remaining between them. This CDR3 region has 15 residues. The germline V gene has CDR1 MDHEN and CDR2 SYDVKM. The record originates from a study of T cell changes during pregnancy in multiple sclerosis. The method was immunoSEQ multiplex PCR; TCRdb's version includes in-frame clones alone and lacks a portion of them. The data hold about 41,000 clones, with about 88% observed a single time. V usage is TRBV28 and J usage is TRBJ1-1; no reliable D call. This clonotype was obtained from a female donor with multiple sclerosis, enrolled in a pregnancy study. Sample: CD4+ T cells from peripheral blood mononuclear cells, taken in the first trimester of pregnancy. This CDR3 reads CASSPRGWLNTEAFF. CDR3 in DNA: TGTGCCAGCAGTCCCCGCGGATGGCTGAACACTGAAGCTTTCTTT.